The clone carrying this T cell receptor beta chain has only a few counts. Its cognate antigen is unknown. This sample is part of a study of blood T cells in healthy people across ages. Caucasian individuals from Russia who were healthy and aged 6 to 90 acted as donors. A J-beta primer mix and a sample-barcoded 5' primer were used in a second PCR of about 7 to 12 cycles. Every cDNA molecule carried a tag from a template-switch adaptor bearing 12 random nucleotides. Each CDR3 protein is one row after TCRdb ran MiXCR on the 5' RACE reads. The sample records some 700,000 distinct CDR3 sequences, about 20% being singletons. Whole-study findings and limits: Diversity estimated from one million T cells was considered an underestimate. Lack of knowledge of donor CMV status possibly confounded expanded clonotype changes.

This CDR3 is built from 16 residues. V dropped 0 bases and J dropped 11; count of bases not matched to a gene: 16. The germline V gene encodes CDR1 SGDLS and CDR2 YYNGEE. V usage is TRBV9 and J usage is TRBJ2-5; 7 bases align to TRBD1. The origin of this receptor is a man between 65 and 79 years old in good health. The sample taken for sequencing was blood. The CDR3 DNA sequence: TGTGCCAGCAGCGTAGACCCCGGGACAGCCTCCTACGGGCAGTACTTC. As protein: CASSVDPGTASYGQYF.